This TCR beta chain appears in the sequencing data of a study of blood T cell repertoires in COVID-19. Across the whole study: Acute and convalescent COVID-19 specimens originated in the United States, Italy and Spain.

From germline, CDR1 is MNHEY and CDR2 SMNVEV (reference sequence). J gave up 3 bases and V 2 bases, and 3 bases lay outside the gene matches. CDR3 length: 15 residues. Libraries were prepared by immunoSEQ multiplex PCR; TCRdb keeps only in-frame clonotypes and omits some of them. This table holds about 87,000 clones, 70% to 90% found once. The specimen sequenced was peripheral blood. The chain links TRBV27 to TRBJ2-7, with 11 bases aligning to TRBD1. This TCR derives from a woman of 80 years or more with COVID-19, enrolled during active disease. The CDR3 DNA follows: TGTGCCAGCAGTTTAGCCGGGACAGGGGGCTACGAGCAGTACTTC. Residues: CASSLAGTGGYEQYF.